A single sample gave rise to the 5 T cell receptor beta chains below, sequenced in a study of blood T cells in healthy people across ages. The authors ran a second PCR of about 6 to 11 cycles using a sample-barcoded 5' primer and a J-beta primer mix. TCRdb recomputed calls from the 5' RACE reads with MiXCR, one row per CDR3 protein. Among roughly 680,000 distinct CDR3 sequences listed, around 21% were seen once. Specimen: blood. The receptors stem from a man between 65 and 85 years old in good health.

This clonotype was picked up a small number of times. The chain employs TRBV18 and TRBJ2-1; tentative D call: TRBD1 (5 bases). CDR1 and CDR2 (germline): KGHSH, LQKENI. This CDR3 region has 14 residues. The V end lost 1 base, the J end lost 9 bases, and 13 bases lay between the germline ends. The CDR3 bases are TGTGCCAGCTCACCACTCGTGGGGCCCAGTGAGCAGTTCTTC. This encodes CASSPLVGPSEQFF.

The chain uses TRBV20-1 and TRBJ2-7; 12 bases align to TRBD2. The CDR3 extends over 14 amino acids. Germline V gene sequence: CDR1 DFQATT, CDR2 SNEGSKA (reference sequence). The V and J ends lost 5 bases and 3 bases, in that order; junction bases with no gene match: 5. The CDR3 nucleotides are TGCAGTGCTGTACGGACTAGCGGGAACTACGAGCAGTACTTC. Its translation is CSAVRTSGNYEQYF.

This clonotype came up a few times. The chain carries TRBV12-3 or TRBV12-4 and TRBJ1-2, with D unresolved. This CDR3 has 14 residues. V was cut by 0 bases and J by 4 bases, with 9 bases left in between. The CDR3 here is CASSLAGSGYGYTF. In nucleotides, the CDR3 is TGTGCCAGCAGTTTAGCGGGGTCGGGCTATGGCTACACCTTC.

The V gene is TRBV7-2, the J gene TRBJ2-5; D unclear. The CDR3 is 17 amino acids. Germline V lookup: CDR1 SGHTA, CDR2 FQGNSA. V was shortened by 1 base and J by 4 bases, with 19 bases between the two germline ends. The CDR3 loop is CASSLGARGPDGETQYF. For the CDR3, the DNA is TGTGCCAGCAGCTTAGGTGCTCGAGGCCCAGACGGAGAGACCCAGTACTTC.

The V and J genes are TRBV18 and TRBJ1-1, with D perhaps matching TRBD1 (6 bases). Trimming removed 2 bases from V and 4 bases from J, with 14 bases in between. From germline, CDR1 is KGHSH and CDR2 LQKENI. The CDR3 loop spans 15 amino acids. The DNA of the CDR3 is TGTGCCAGCTCACCAAGGGTTCAACAGGGCACTGAAGCTTTCTTT. This translates into CASSPRVQQGTEAFF.